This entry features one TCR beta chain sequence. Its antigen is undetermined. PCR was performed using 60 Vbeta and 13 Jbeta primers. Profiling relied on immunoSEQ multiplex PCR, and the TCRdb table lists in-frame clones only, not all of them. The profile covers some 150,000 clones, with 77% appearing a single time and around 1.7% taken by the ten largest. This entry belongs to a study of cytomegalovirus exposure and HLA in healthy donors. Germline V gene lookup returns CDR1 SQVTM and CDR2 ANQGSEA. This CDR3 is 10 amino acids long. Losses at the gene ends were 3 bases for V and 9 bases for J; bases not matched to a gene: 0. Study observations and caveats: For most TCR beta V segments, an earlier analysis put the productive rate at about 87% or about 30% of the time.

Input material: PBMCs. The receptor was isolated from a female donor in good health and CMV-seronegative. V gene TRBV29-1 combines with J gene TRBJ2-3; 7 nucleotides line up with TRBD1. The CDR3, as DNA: TGCAGCGTTGACAGGGGGACGCAGTATTTT. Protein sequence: CSVDRGTQYF.